What follows are 16 T cell receptor beta chains derived from one specimen sequenced in a study of blood T cell repertoires in COVID-19. The data were produced by immunoSEQ multiplex PCR, yet TCRdb's version contains in-frame clones alone and is incomplete. The data hold 130,000 to 150,000 clones, with 88% observed a single time. Sequenced: peripheral blood. Receptors originate from a man between 65 and 80 years old with acute or convalescent COVID-19.

The V gene is TRBV5-5, the J gene TRBJ1-1; no definite D call. This CDR3 is built from 13 residues. Between the trimmed V and J ends, which lost 0 bases and 3 bases, there was a span of 6 bases. Germline loops: CDR1 SGHKS, CDR2 YYEKEE (reference sequence). CDR3 in amino acids: CASSLGLYTEAFF. DNA of the CDR3: TGTGCCAGCAGCTTGGGACTCTACACTGAAGCTTTCTTT.

V is TRBV19 and J is TRBJ1-4; 8 nucleotides line up with TRBD1. CDR1 LNHDA and CDR2 SQIVND come from the germline V gene (reference sequence). This CDR3 comprises 16 residues. The V segment lost 3 bases and the J segment 3 bases; nucleotides outside the gene matches: 6. The CDR3 loop is CASSIGQGVPNEKLFF. The CDR3 region has the DNA TGTGCCAGTAGTATCGGACAGGGAGTCCCTAATGAAAAACTGTTTTTT.

This clone was seen only once. The genes are TRBV2 and TRBJ2-1, with 14 bases matching TRBD2. CDR1 is SNHLY, CDR2 FYNNEI, per germline. V was pared by 6 bases and J by 8 bases, with 6 bases of the junction left unmatched. This CDR3 region has 15 residues. This CDR3 reads CASSRLAGGLHEQFF. CDR3 nucleotides: TGTGCCAGCAGCCGACTAGCGGGGGGGCTACATGAGCAGTTCTTC.

The chain carries TRBV14 and TRBJ2-7; D is unresolved. Deletions cut 4 bases from V and 1 base from J, with 8 bases between. Germline V lookup: CDR1 SGHDN, CDR2 FVKESK. The CDR3 totals 13 residues. The CDR3 loop reads CASSPDISYEQYF. The CDR3 DNA is TGTGCCAGCAGCCCAGACATTTCCTACGAGCAGTACTTC.

The J gene is TRBJ1-1, the V gene TRBV27; 7 positions agree with TRBD1. This CDR3 has 14 residues. In germline, CDR1 is MNHEY, CDR2 SMNVEV (reference sequence). The trim removed 0 bases at V and 4 bases at J, leaving 2 bases unmatched. CDR3 in amino acids: CASSLSGQLTEAFF. DNA of the CDR3: TGTGCCAGCAGTTTATCGGGACAGCTCACTGAAGCTTTCTTT.

This clone was picked up a small number of times. Written as DNA, the CDR3 is TGCAGCGTACAGGGGGCTTGGGAGCAGTACTTC. This sequence encodes CSVQGAWEQYF. This chain connects TRBV29-1 to TRBJ2-7; 9 bases are a match to TRBD1. This CDR3 is 11 amino acids long. With 6 bases clipped from V and 7 bases from J, the junction kept 4 bases outside the gene matches. CDR1 SQVTM and CDR2 ANQGSEA come from the germline V gene.

This clone came up once. The V call is TRBV19, the J call TRBJ2-5; 8 bases agree with TRBD2. The V gene end was trimmed by 4 bases and the J gene end by 5 bases; junction bases not matched to a gene: 9. Germline CDR1 LNHDA, CDR2 SQIVND (reference sequence). This CDR3 contains 15 residues. The CDR3 protein is CASSTPAGGQETQYF. CDR3 nucleotide sequence: TGTGCCAGTAGTACTCCCGCGGGAGGACAGGAGACCCAGTACTTC.

V and J are TRBV18 and TRBJ1-1; possible D gene TRBD1, 5 bases. The CDR3 contains 14 residues. V lost 3 bases, J lost 3 bases, and 11 bases lay in between. Germline V gene lookup returns CDR1 KGHSH and CDR2 LQKENI. CDR3 in amino acids: CASSPGGSDTEAFF. CDR3 sequence (DNA): TGTGCCAGCTCACCGGGGGGTTCGGACACTGAAGCTTTCTTT.

In the case of this clone: In the same sample, other DNA sequences code for this CDR3. The chain carries TRBV6-5 and TRBJ2-2, with TRBD2 matching over 10 bases. The V and J ends lost 7 bases and 6 bases, in that order; junction bases with no gene match: 5. The germline V gene encodes CDR1 MNHEY and CDR2 SVGAGI. This CDR3 comprises 14 residues. CDR3 sequence: CASKASGSPGELFF. DNA of the CDR3: TGTGCCAGCAAGGCTAGCGGGAGTCCCGGGGAGCTGTTTTTT.

This chain connects TRBV29-1 to TRBJ1-1; TRBD1 is a possible D gene (5 bases). The CDR3 totals 12 residues. Trimming cost V 7 bases and J 5 bases, with 14 bases left between them. Germline V gene lookup returns CDR1 SQVTM and CDR2 ANQGSEA. The CDR3 region has the DNA TGCAGCGCATCCCTGGGGGGAACTGAAGCTTTCTTT. The encoded protein is CSASLGGTEAFF.

The rearrangement joins TRBV7-9 to TRBJ1-6; the D is unclear. This CDR3 is built from 12 residues. Trimming removed 4 bases from V and 6 bases from J, with 4 bases in between. CDR1 SEHNR and CDR2 FQNEAQ come from the germline V gene (reference sequence). Here the CDR3 DNA reads TGTGCCAGCAGCTGGCTTAATTCACCCCTCCACTTT. Its protein product is CASSWLNSPLHF.

J is TRBJ2-7 and V is TRBV6-6; a weak D match, TRBD1 (5 bases). Germline V CDR1 and CDR2: MNHNY, SVGAGI (reference sequence). V was trimmed by 2 bases and J by 2 bases, leaving 13 bases between them. The CDR3 covers 15 residues. The CDR3 DNA is TGTGCCAGCAGTTACAAGGGGTATCGGACCTACGAGCAGTACTTC. Translation: CASSYKGYRTYEQYF.

The V call is TRBV27, the J call TRBJ1-1; TRBD1 aligns across 9 bases. The germline CDR1 and CDR2 sequences are MNHEY and SMNVEV (reference sequence). The V segment lost 5 bases and the J segment 5 bases; nucleotides outside the gene matches: 18. There are 18 residues in the CDR3. CDR3 sequence (DNA): TGTGCCAGCAGTCTATGGGGGGCTCCAAGGACAGGGGTTACTGAAGCTTTCTTT. It encodes CASSLWGAPRTGVTEAFF.

The gene calls are TRBV28 and TRBJ1-5, with TRBD1 matching 7 bases. Germline-derived CDR1 and CDR2 are MDHEN and SYDVKM. The CDR3 contains 15 residues. V lost 6 bases and J lost 2; bases outside the gene matches: 7. The CDR3 DNA sequence: TGTGCCAGCAGCGGCCTCGGGACAGGCAATCAGCCCCAGCATTTT. Translated: CASSGLGTGNQPQHF.

This chain joins TRBV6-1 and TRBJ2-5; D is unclear. Germline CDR1 and CDR2: MNHNS and SASEGT. The CDR3 runs 13 residues. Deletions cut 1 base from V and 3 bases from J, with 6 bases between. CDR3 loop: CASSEVTEETQYF. The CDR3, as DNA: TGTGCCAGCAGTGAAGTAACAGAAGAGACCCAGTACTTC.

V is TRBV5-4 and J is TRBJ2-3; 8 positions agree with TRBD2. The ends lost 0 bases at V and 2 bases at J; junction bases unmatched: 11. CDR1 and CDR2 from the germline V gene are SGHNT and YYREEE (reference sequence). This CDR3 contains 18 residues. The CDR3 nucleotides read TGTGCCAGCAGCTTGGACCCCGCCTATAGCGGGGTCACAGATACGCAGTATTTT. The encoded protein is CASSLDPAYSGVTDTQYF.